This passage covers 25 T cell receptor beta chains from one sample sequenced in a study of blood T cell repertoires in COVID-19. The method was immunoSEQ multiplex PCR; TCRdb's version includes in-frame clones alone and lacks a portion of them. The data show roughly 12,000 clones, 80% to 95% seen once. Sequencing was done on a sample of peripheral blood. The receptors were gathered from a woman in her 70s with active COVID-19.

The chain is built from TRBV27 and TRBJ2-1; 9 bases line up with TRBD2. CDR3 size: 15 residues. The V and J ends lost 2 bases and 5 bases, in that order; junction bases with no gene match: 4. The germline gives CDR1 MNHEY, CDR2 SMNVEV (reference sequence). The CDR3 DNA follows: TGTGCCAGCAGTTTAAGGGGACTAGCAGACAATGAGCAGTTCTTC. Protein: CASSLRGLADNEQFF.

The chain combines TRBV7-2 with TRBJ1-3; 9 nucleotides line up with TRBD1. Germline V gene sequence: CDR1 SGHTA, CDR2 FQGNSA. The CDR3 contains 15 residues. V trimming: 2 bases; J trimming: 7 bases; junction bases outside the gene matches: 6. The CDR3 protein is CASSLSDRGANTIYF. The CDR3, as DNA: TGTGCCAGCAGCTTAAGCGACAGGGGGGCTAACACCATATATTTT.

This chain uses TRBV25-1 with TRBJ2-1; D possibly corresponds to TRBD1 (5 bases). Trimming removed 0 bases from V and 6 bases from J, with 9 bases in between. Per the germline V gene, CDR1 is MGHDK and CDR2 is SYGVNS. The CDR3 runs to 14 residues. The CDR3 coding sequence is TGTGCCAGCAGTGAATATGCAGGGTCCAATGAGCAGTTCTTC. Its protein product is CASSEYAGSNEQFF.

The gene calls are TRBV5-6 and TRBJ1-2; 8 nucleotides agree with TRBD1. Germline trimming cut 2 bases from V and 8 bases from J; bases unmatched to any gene: 5. This CDR3 spans 13 amino acids. CDR1 is SGHDT, CDR2 YYEEEE, per germline. CDR3 region: CASSFGTGGGYTF. Here the CDR3 DNA reads TGTGCCAGCAGCTTTGGGACAGGCGGCGGCTACACCTTC.

V is TRBV5-4 and J is TRBJ2-1, with 16 bases matching TRBD2. The trim removed 3 bases at V and 12 bases at J, leaving 6 bases unmatched. The CDR3 has 15 amino acids. CDR1 is SGHNT, CDR2 YYREEE, per germline (reference sequence). CDR3 nucleotide sequence: TGTGCCAGCAGCTCGGCGGGACTAGCGGGAGGGTGGCAGTTCTTC. Protein: CASSSAGLAGGWQFF.

This clone was detected only a few times. The J gene is TRBJ2-6, the V gene TRBV24-1; 9 positions match TRBD1. The CDR3 is made up of 17 amino acids. The junction had 8 bases not matched to a gene; V was cut back by 9 bases and J by 0 bases. In germline, CDR1 is KGHDR, CDR2 SFDVKD. CDR3 in amino acids: CATAPTGGISGANVLTF. The CDR3 DNA is TGTGCCACCGCACCGACAGGGGGGATCTCTGGGGCCAACGTCCTGACTTTC.

The CDR3 DNA follows: TGTGCCATCAGTGAGTCCGGGGTTTGGAATTCACCCCTCCACTTT. Protein: CAISESGVWNSPLHF. V is TRBV10-3 and J is TRBJ1-6; D uncertain. Looked up from germline, CDR1 is ENHRY and CDR2 is SYGVKD. The length of the CDR3 is 15 residues. The germline V and J ends were trimmed by 0 bases and 7 bases, with 10 bases remaining between them.

The chain is built from TRBV10-3 and TRBJ1-1; the D is unclear. This CDR3 region has 12 residues. CDR1 is ENHRY and CDR2 is SYGVKD in the germline V gene. V was cut by 3 bases and J by 11 bases, with 13 bases left in between. The CDR3 coding sequence is TGTGCCATCAGTGAAAGCCTCTCGGGGGCTTTCTTT. Translating gives CAISESLSGAFF.

The chain uses TRBV10-1 and TRBJ1-5; weak D call: TRBD1 (5 bases). The CDR3 covers 12 residues. The germline CDR1 and CDR2 sequences are WNHNN and SYGVQD (reference sequence). V dropped 8 bases and J dropped 6 bases, with 11 bases sitting between them. In nucleotides, the CDR3 is TGCGCCAGCGGTCAGGGAAGTCAGCCCCAGCATTTT. Translated, it gives CASGQGSQPQHF.

The gene calls are TRBV7-7 and TRBJ2-3; 10 bases match TRBD1. CDR3 length: 16 amino acids. In germline, CDR1 is SSHAT, CDR2 FNYEAQ (reference sequence). The trim removed 6 bases at V and 5 bases at J, leaving 11 bases unmatched. The CDR3 nucleotides read TGTGCCAGCAGGGTATTCGACAGGGGGCTTGGAGATACGCAGTATTTT. Protein sequence: CASRVFDRGLGDTQYF.

This clone has a handful of counts. This sequence joins TRBV30 and TRBJ1-5, with 7 bases aligning to TRBD1. J gave up 6 bases and V 1 base, and 6 bases lay outside the gene matches. From germline, CDR1 is GTSNPN and CDR2 SVGIG (reference sequence). The CDR3 is made up of 14 amino acids. CDR3 region: CAWSADRESQPQHF. CDR3 sequence (DNA): TGTGCCTGGAGTGCCGACAGGGAAAGTCAGCCCCAGCATTTT.

This clone showed up just once. This chain uses TRBV30 with TRBJ2-7; D not resolved. Per germline, CDR1 GTSNPN and CDR2 SVGIG (reference sequence). Deletions cut 3 bases from V and 1 base from J, with 4 bases between. This CDR3 is built from 11 residues. Written as DNA, the CDR3 is TGTGCCTGGAGACAGTCCTACGAGCAGTACTTC. As protein: CAWRQSYEQYF.

The chain links TRBV24-1 to TRBJ2-6; TRBD1 matches at 8 bases. The V and J ends lost 0 bases and 0 bases, in that order; junction bases with no gene match: 0. Germline V CDR1 and CDR2: KGHDR, SFDVKD. This CDR3 is built from 17 residues. The CDR3 protein is CATSDLTGGSGANVLTF. In DNA, the CDR3 is TGTGCCACCAGTGATTTGACAGGGGGCTCTGGGGCCAACGTCCTGACTTTC.

The CDR3 region is CASSLVGAYNEKLFF. The DNA of the CDR3 is TGTGCCAGCAGCTTAGTGGGGGCTTATAATGAAAAACTGTTTTTT. The chain couples TRBV11-2 to TRBJ1-4, with D possibly matching TRBD1 (6 bases). CDR3 size: 15 residues. In germline, CDR1 is SGHAT, CDR2 FQNNGV. The germline V and J ends were trimmed by 1 base and 4 bases, with 10 bases remaining between them.

This chain links TRBV7-6 with TRBJ2-7; 15 bases map to TRBD2. With V trimmed by 5 bases and J by 6 bases, 5 bases remained unmatched. Germline assignment: CDR1 SGHVS and CDR2 FNYEAQ. The CDR3 has 15 amino acids. CDR3 DNA: TGTGCCAGCAGCCCAGGACTAGCGGGAGGGCTCGAGCAGTACTTC. This encodes CASSPGLAGGLEQYF.

This chain uses TRBV11-2 with TRBJ2-7; D possibly corresponds to TRBD1 (5 bases). V shed 1 base and J shed 3 bases, with 7 bases lying between them. CDR3 length equals 13 residues. Germline V gene lookup returns CDR1 SGHAT and CDR2 FQNNGV. The DNA for the CDR3 is TGTGCCAGCAGCTTAGGACAGAGCTACGAGCAGTACTTC. It is translated as CASSLGQSYEQYF.

The rearrangement uses TRBV29-1 and TRBJ1-1, with D hard to call. The CDR3 is 14 amino acids. V dropped 3 bases and J dropped 3 bases, with 14 bases sitting between them. Germline V gene sequence: CDR1 SQVTM, CDR2 ANQGSEA. In nucleotides, the CDR3 is TGCAGCGTTGAGGCGGCACCCCGGGACACTGAAGCTTTCTTT. This sequence encodes CSVEAAPRDTEAFF.

V gene TRBV10-2 combines with J gene TRBJ2-7, with TRBD2 matching over 7 bases. Germline V gene data show CDR1 as WSHSY and CDR2 as SAAADI. V lost 5 bases, J lost 2 bases, and 3 bases stayed unmatched. CDR3 length: 13 amino acids. The CDR3 coding sequence is TGCGCCAGCAGTAGCGGGGCCCCCTACGAGCAGTACTTC. This codes for CASSSGAPYEQYF.

The V gene is TRBV27, the J gene TRBJ2-1, with D perhaps TRBD2 (6 bases). The CDR3 is made up of 16 amino acids. With 5 bases removed from V and 2 bases from J, the gap between germline ends came to 16 bases. Germline lookup yields CDR1 MNHEY and CDR2 SMNVEV (reference sequence). The CDR3 here is CASSIRAGQTYNEQFF. CDR3 coding DNA: TGTGCCAGCAGTATTCGAGCGGGTCAAACCTACAATGAGCAGTTCTTC.

The genes are TRBV18 and TRBJ1-4; D gene uncertain. The CDR3 is 16 amino acids. V lost 0 bases and J 0 bases, leaving 8 bases between the germline ends. Looked up from germline, CDR1 is KGHSH and CDR2 is LQKENI. The CDR3 DNA sequence: TGTGCCAGCTCACCACCGCCGGGAGCAACTAATGAAAAACTGTTTTTT. It translates to CASSPPPGATNEKLFF.

The chain links TRBV6-2 or TRBV6-3 to TRBJ2-7, with a possible D match to TRBD1 (6 bases). The CDR3 sequence is 13 residues long. In germline, CDR1 is MNHEY, CDR2 SVGEGT. V gave up 5 bases and J gave up 6 bases, with 14 bases separating them. CDR3 nucleotide sequence: TGTGCCAGCAGTGACCCGCCAGGGGTCGAGCAGTACTTC. Translated, it gives CASSDPPGVEQYF.

This rearrangement joins TRBV10-3 to TRBJ1-2, with 11 bases that match TRBD1. The CDR3 contains 15 residues. The ends lost 3 bases at V and 3 bases at J; junction bases unmatched: 3. The germline V gene has CDR1 ENHRY and CDR2 SYGVKD. CDR3 DNA: TGTGCCATCAGTGACGGGGGACAGGGGGACTATGGCTACACCTTC. Translating gives CAISDGGQGDYGYTF.

This chain uses TRBV5-1 with TRBJ1-4; TRBD1 agrees at 10 bases. After removal of 5 bases from V and 7 bases from J, the junction contained 5 bases not matched to a gene. Germline V lookup: CDR1 SGHRS, CDR2 YFSETQ. This CDR3 contains 14 residues. CDR3 region: CASRSGQGGEKLFF. The CDR3 DNA reads TGCGCCAGCAGGAGTGGACAGGGGGGTGAAAAACTGTTTTTT.

V gene TRBV30 combines with J gene TRBJ2-2; D not certain. The CDR3 length is 13 residues. The germline CDR1 and CDR2 sequences are GTSNPN and SVGIG (reference sequence). Deletions cut 7 bases from V and 5 bases from J, with 14 bases between. The CDR3, as DNA: TGTGCCTTACGAGGCCCTAAGACCGGGGAGCTGTTTTTT. Translated: CALRGPKTGELFF.

CDR3 DNA: TGTGCCAGCAGCTTGGCGGAGACGGCTAGCTCCTACGAGCAGTACTTC. Translation: CASSLAETASSYEQYF. The chain has TRBV5-6 and TRBJ2-7; D uncertain. V was trimmed by 0 bases and J by 0 bases, leaving 13 bases between them. Germline V gene data show CDR1 as SGHDT and CDR2 as YYEEEE. This CDR3 contains 16 residues.